Included here is one TCR beta chain sequence, with context. The antigen is unknown. The source of the sample is a study of OX40 agonist ivuxolimab in advanced cancers. In the study overall: It was permissible to have had prior anti-PD-1, anti-PD-L1 or anti-CTLA-4 therapy, and more than 30% had some. Study-level points and caveats: Relative to CD4+ cells, CD8+ T cells on average had more expanded clones. The specificity for antigen of the expanded peripheral T cells was not determined.

Libraries were prepared by immunoSEQ multiplex PCR; TCRdb keeps only in-frame clonotypes and omits some of them. The table records tens of thousands of clones, 75% to 85% of them present only once. The CDR3 runs to 13 residues. This sequence joins TRBV21-1 and TRBJ2-2; the D call of TRBD2 is as the table states it, not checked on the DNA. TRBV21-1 is a recognized pseudogene. The material was CD4+ or CD8+ T cells sorted from blood, obtained in a trial of the OX40 agonist ivuxolimab. This TCR derives from an adult with an advanced solid tumor such as melanoma, head and neck, liver or kidney cancer. The CDR3 nucleotides are TGTGCCAGCAGCAACTCGAACACCGGGGAGCTGTTTTTT. Residues: CASSNSNTGELFF.